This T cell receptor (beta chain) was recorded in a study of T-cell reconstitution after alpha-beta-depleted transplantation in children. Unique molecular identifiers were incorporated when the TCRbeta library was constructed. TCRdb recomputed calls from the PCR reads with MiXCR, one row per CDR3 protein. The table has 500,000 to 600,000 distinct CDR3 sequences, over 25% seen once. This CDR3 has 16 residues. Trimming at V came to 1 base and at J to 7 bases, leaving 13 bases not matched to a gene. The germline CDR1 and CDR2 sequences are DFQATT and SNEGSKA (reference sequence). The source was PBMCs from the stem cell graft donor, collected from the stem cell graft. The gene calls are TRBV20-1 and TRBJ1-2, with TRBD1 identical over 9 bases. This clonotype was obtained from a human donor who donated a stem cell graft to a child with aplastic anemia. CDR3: CSARGGVGQGQGGYTF. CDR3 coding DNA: TGCAGTGCTAGAGGGGGAGTAGGACAGGGGCAGGGTGGCTACACCTTC.